Sequencing of this TCR beta chain was carried out in a study of cytomegalovirus exposure and HLA in healthy donors. Study-level points and caveats: In a later analysis, donors in an Asian-associated ancestry cluster reportedly had fewer N-insertions in productive TCRs than the cohort mean.

Concerning this clone itself: Its target is not known.

Healthy bone marrow donors made up the cohort. CDR1 and CDR2 (germline): MDHEN, SYDVKM. V lost 2 bases and J lost 2; bases outside the gene matches: 0. The CDR3 is 14 residues long. It was with 60 Vbeta and 13 Jbeta primers that the PCR ran. TCRdb keeps only in-frame clones here, not all; method: immunoSEQ multiplex PCR. The sample lists 120,000 to 150,000 clones, roughly 80% seen once, with roughly 2.8% in the top ten. Specimen: PBMCs. The clonotype was recovered from a woman younger than 45 in good health and CMV-seronegative. The V gene is TRBV28, the J gene TRBJ2-1, with 7 bases identical to TRBD1. The CDR3 nucleotides are TGTGCCAGCAGTTTACAGGGGGCCTACAATGAGCAGTTCTTC. Translating gives CASSLQGAYNEQFF.